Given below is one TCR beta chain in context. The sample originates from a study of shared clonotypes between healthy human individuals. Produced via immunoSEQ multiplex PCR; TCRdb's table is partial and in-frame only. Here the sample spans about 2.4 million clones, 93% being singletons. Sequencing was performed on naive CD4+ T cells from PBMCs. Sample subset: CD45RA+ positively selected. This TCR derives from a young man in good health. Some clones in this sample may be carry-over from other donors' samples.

The CDR3 spells CASSPWVIGGGETQYF. DNA of the CDR3: TGTGCCAGCAGCCCCTGGGTGATCGGGGGCGGAGAGACCCAGTACTTC. The V gene is TRBV7-2, the J gene TRBJ2-5; D may match TRBD1 or TRBD2 (6 bases each). The CDR3 is 16 amino acids. Germline assignment: CDR1 SGHTA and CDR2 FQGNSA. With 5 bases removed from V and 4 bases from J, the gap between germline ends came to 20 bases. Variable domain in full (rest from reference TRBV7-2 and TRBJ2-5): GAGVSQSPSNKVTEKGKDVELRCDPISGHTALYWYRQSLGQGLEFLIYFQGNSAPDKSGLPSDRFSAERTGGSVSTLTIQRTQQEDSAVYLCASSPWVIGGGETQYFGPGTRLLVL.